Listed below are T cell receptor beta chains from one sample, sequenced in a study of blood T cell repertoires in COVID-19. TCRdb keeps only in-frame clones here, not all; method: immunoSEQ multiplex PCR. The sample contains 220,000 or so clones, just under 85% of which appear only once. The sequenced material came from peripheral blood. The receptors shown here come from a woman of 80 years or more with acute or convalescent COVID-19. CDR3s include the opening cysteine and the closing phenylalanine or tryptophan.

v_call,j_call,cdr3_aa
TRBV10-1,TRBJ2-7,CASSESGETGTYGQYF
TRBV12-5,TRBJ1-1,CASGLGQVRAFF
TRBV5-4,TRBJ2-2,CASRNSGSRPGELFF
TRBV6-5,TRBJ1-2,CASSGLDMEGYGYTF
TRBV19,TRBJ1-4,CASTNRAAEKLFF
TRBV2,TRBJ1-5,CASGGRSNQPQHF
TRBV14,TRBJ2-1,CASSQLAGSYNEQFF
TRBV11-2,TRBJ2-1,CASSLTRTMYNEQFF
TRBV5-1,TRBJ1-1,CASSRNGLTSLDTEAFF
TRBV6-6,TRBJ1-2,CASTLQGSDYGYTF
TRBV19,TRBJ1-2,CASTPQGSGGYTF
TRBV18,TRBJ1-2,CASSPNRLYTF
TRBV30,TRBJ2-7,CAWIGQGALVAEQYF
TRBV11-2,TRBJ2-7,CASSQGGLPGYEQYF
TRBV15,TRBJ1-2,CATSRETISDYGYTF
TRBV27,TRBJ1-2,CASSRQGAYDGYTF
TRBV28,TRBJ2-3,CASRDGMVTDTQYF
TRBV29-1,TRBJ1-2,CSVVGETSYGYTF
TRBV12-3/TRBV12-4,TRBJ2-5,CASSLVNQETQYF
TRBV2,TRBJ1-4,CASSETVREKLFF
TRBV7-3,TRBJ2-1,CASSPDRANEQFF
TRBV28,TRBJ1-2,CASSYREGYTF
TRBV5-4,TRBJ1-1,CASSSAGTGDTEAFF
TRBV19,TRBJ1-5,CASRKATGAQTNQPQHF
TRBV25-1,TRBJ2-7,CASAGQGRSYEQYF
TRBV27,TRBJ2-3,CASSLYAVWGGGRGDTQYF